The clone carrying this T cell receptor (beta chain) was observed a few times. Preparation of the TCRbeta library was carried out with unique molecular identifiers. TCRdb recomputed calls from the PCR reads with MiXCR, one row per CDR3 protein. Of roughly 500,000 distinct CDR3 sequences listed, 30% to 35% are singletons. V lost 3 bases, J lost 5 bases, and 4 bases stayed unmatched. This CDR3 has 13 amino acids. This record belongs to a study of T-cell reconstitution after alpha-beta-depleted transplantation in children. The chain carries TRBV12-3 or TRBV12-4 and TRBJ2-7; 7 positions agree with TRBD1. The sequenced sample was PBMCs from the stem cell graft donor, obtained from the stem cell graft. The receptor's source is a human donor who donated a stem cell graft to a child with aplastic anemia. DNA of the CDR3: TGTGCCAGCAGTTTCGACAGGGTCCACGAGCAGTACTTC. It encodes CASSFDRVHEQYF.